This T cell receptor (beta chain) was recorded in a study of cytomegalovirus exposure and HLA in healthy donors. Overall study results and limits: In a later analysis, V- and J-gene trimming of beta chains associated with a DCLRE1C missense variant, replicated independently. Earlier results showed most TCR beta V segments being productive about 90% or about 30% of the time. Most sequenced TCRs were rare (though some public TCRs occurred in many donors).

As regards this clone: What it binds is unknown.

The PCR employed 60 Vbeta primers together with 13 Jbeta primers. TCRdb's table, derived via immunoSEQ multiplex PCR, lists solely in-frame clones and lacks some. This table holds around 170,000 clones, about 77% found once. Germline assignment: CDR1 SGHRS and CDR2 YFSETQ. The trim removed 4 bases at V and 3 bases at J, leaving 7 bases unmatched. CDR3 length: 15 residues. This sequence was found in a man in his sixties in good health and CMV-seronegative. Sequencing was carried out using PBMCs. The chain carries TRBV5-1 and TRBJ2-3; TRBD1 matches at 8 bases. The CDR3, as DNA: TGCGCCAGCAGCCGGACAGGGTATTTGACAGATACGCAGTATTTT. It translates to CASSRTGYLTDTQYF. Combining the CDR3 with reference TRBV5-1 and TRBJ2-3 gives the whole variable domain KAGVTQTPRYLIKTRGQQVTLSCSPISGHRSVSWYQQTPGQGLQFLFEYFSETQRNKGNFPGRFSGRQFSNSRSEMNVSTLELGDSALYLCASSRTGYLTDTQYFGPGTRLTVL.